Listed here is a single TCR beta chain. The antigen is not known. This specimen comes from a study of siplizumab effects on memory and regulatory T cells. General observations from the study: Naive T cells seemed more diverse than memory cells and seemed major alloresponse contributors.

Per individual sample, about 97,000 TCR templates were assayed. Sequenced by immunoSEQ multiplex PCR; TCRdb stores in-frame clones only, minus some. The table lists 26,000 or so clones, roughly 84% of them singletons. J gave up 6 bases and V 0 bases, and 9 bases lay outside the gene matches. In germline, CDR1 is SGHRS, CDR2 YFSETQ. CDR3 length equals 17 residues. Sequencing input: memory CD4+ T cells sorted from blood. The TCR was taken from a human donor in good health. The V and J genes are TRBV5-1 and TRBJ2-2; 9 bases line up with TRBD2. The chain's CDR3 is CASSLAPSGMPAGELFF. Here the CDR3 DNA reads TGCGCCAGCAGCTTGGCACCTAGCGGGATGCCAGCCGGGGAGCTGTTTTTT.